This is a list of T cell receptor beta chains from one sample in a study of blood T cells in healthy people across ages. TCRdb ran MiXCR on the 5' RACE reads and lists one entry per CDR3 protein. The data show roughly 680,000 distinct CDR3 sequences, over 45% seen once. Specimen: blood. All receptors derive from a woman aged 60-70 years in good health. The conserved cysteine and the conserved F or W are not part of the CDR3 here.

CDR3: ASSLDAGNTEAF; V: TRBV5-1
CDR3: ASRTGMIEAF; V: TRBV6-2/TRBV6-3
CDR3: ASSLWDMGETQY; V: TRBV28
CDR3: ASSLGGANSYEKY; V: TRBV7-2
CDR3: ASSQDPGGRNEQF; V: TRBV3-1
CDR3: SARVPGAGRTEAF; V: TRBV20-1
CDR3: ASSLRLAGYNEQY; V: TRBV7-3
CDR3: ASSPGQNSPLH; V: TRBV6-6
CDR3: ASRYSDYGYT; V: TRBV7-9
CDR3: ASSQDRGDYIQY; V: TRBV5-5
CDR3: ASRPSSGKYNEQY; V: TRBV6-6
CDR3: SARMASGLPDTQY; V: TRBV20-1
CDR3: AISEAGRGYEQY; V: TRBV10-3
CDR3: ASSLGGAFLEAF; V: TRBV7-2
CDR3: ASSSSTVNTGELF; V: TRBV7-7
CDR3: ASSPQGGFRNTEAF; V: TRBV7-2
CDR3: ASSQDRGNSPLH; V: TRBV4-3
CDR3: ASKGRDRANEKLF; V: TRBV2
CDR3: AGSPLYETSGINEQF; V: TRBV14
CDR3: ASSPGDAGYT; V: TRBV7-6
CDR3: ASSSGTGSTDTQY; V: TRBV12-3/TRBV12-4
CDR3: ASSPGAQETQY; V: TRBV18
CDR3: ATSNRAGPMNTEAF; V: TRBV15
CDR3: ASSFRAVAPGLNYGYT; V: TRBV7-2
CDR3: ASSPPNAIGLVSDYNQQF; V: TRBV18
CDR3: ASSPGPGQKETQY; V: TRBV5-1
CDR3: ASSPSGMADTQY; V: TRBV2
CDR3: ASSEGRARHEQY; V: TRBV2
CDR3: ASSRMVRTDTQY; V: TRBV14
CDR3: ASSPRDVGTDTQY; V: TRBV12-3/TRBV12-4
CDR3: ASSEIPSGRETQY; V: TRBV7-3
CDR3: ASSYSTLPGTQY; V: TRBV6-5
CDR3: ASSASGTTSLAEQY; V: TRBV9
CDR3: ASSTATGTYEQY; V: TRBV27
CDR3: ASSPRQGPGNTEAF; V: TRBV2
CDR3: ASRPDTDTQY; V: TRBV2
CDR3: ASSLGQGFTYEQY; V: TRBV7-9
CDR3: ASRSDAPGTGTHGYT; V: TRBV6-6
CDR3: SVEGRREATDTQY; V: TRBV29-1
CDR3: ASRDRLSGELF; V: TRBV2
CDR3: AISESGHLEKLF; V: TRBV10-3
CDR3: ASSPRGAGTDTQY; V: TRBV7-2
CDR3: ASSPTKGLAGGPETQY; V: TRBV7-9
CDR3: STDRGETDTQY; V: TRBV29-1
CDR3: VSSLRGNEKLF; V: TRBV5-1
CDR3: SAREGVAEAF; V: TRBV20-1